This paragraph reports one TCR beta chain. The sample is drawn from a study of beta chain features in type 1 diabetes. What was sequenced were expressed TCRB transcripts, since all of the isolated RNA had been reverse transcribed. Sequencing used immunoSEQ multiplex PCR; TCRdb keeps in-frame clones, though not all of them. The table has around 350,000 clones, over 9.5% seen once. The authors sorted CD4+ naive, central memory, regulatory and stem cell-like memory cells via CD45RO/CCR7/CD25/CD127/CD95/CD27. The receptor was isolated from a man between 18 and 35 years old in good health. Source material: naive CD4+ T cells from blood.

The CDR3 bases are TGCGCCAGCAGCCACGGGACTGCCACACACTACGAGCAGTACTTC. Translated, it gives CASSHGTATHYEQYF. The chain couples TRBV4-3 to TRBJ2-7, with D maybe TRBD2 (6 bases). The CDR3 has 15 amino acids. Germline CDR1 and CDR2: LGHNA and YSLEER. V lost 3 bases and J 3 bases, leaving 15 bases between the germline ends.